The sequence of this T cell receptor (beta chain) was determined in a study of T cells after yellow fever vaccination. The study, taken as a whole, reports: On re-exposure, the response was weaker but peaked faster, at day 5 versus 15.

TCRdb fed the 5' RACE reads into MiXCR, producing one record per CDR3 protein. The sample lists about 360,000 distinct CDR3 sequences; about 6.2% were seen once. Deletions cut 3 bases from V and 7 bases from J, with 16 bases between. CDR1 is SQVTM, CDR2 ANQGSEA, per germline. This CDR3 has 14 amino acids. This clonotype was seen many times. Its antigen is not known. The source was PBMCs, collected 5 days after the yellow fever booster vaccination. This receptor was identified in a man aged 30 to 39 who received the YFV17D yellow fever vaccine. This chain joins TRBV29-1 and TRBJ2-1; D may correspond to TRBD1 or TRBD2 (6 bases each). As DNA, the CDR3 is TGCAGCGTTGATGGTAGCGGAGGGGGGAATGAGCAGTTCTTC. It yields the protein CSVDGSGGGNEQFF.